This note documents a single T cell receptor beta chain sequence. Germline V gene data show CDR1 as MNHNY and CDR2 as SVGAGI (reference sequence). V lost 7 bases, J lost 4 bases, and 11 bases lay in between. The CDR3 is 13 amino acids. This sample stems from a study of graft-versus-host responses after intestinal transplantation. In the study overall: Among the recipients, all got anti-thymocyte globulin induction and then tacrolimus and steroids for around 3 years.

Method: immunoSEQ multiplex PCR; TCRdb's copy keeps in-frame clones and lacks some. The table includes some 55,000 clones, roughly 89% detected once. The rearrangement uses TRBV6-6 and TRBJ1-5; no clear D gene. The receptor was derived from a human patient who received an intestinal transplant, so some T cells may come from the graft donor. The input for sequencing was PBMCs, taken more than 650 days after intestinal transplant. DNA for the CDR3: TGTGCCAGCATGGCCCAACCAAATCAGCCCCAGCATTTT. It specifies CASMAQPNQPQHF.